Below are 20 T cell receptor beta chains sequenced from a single sample in a study of Graves' ophthalmopathy and Graves' hyperthyroidism. Amplifying from RNA transcripts, the study obtained TCR beta CDR3 regions. An initial RT-PCR round employing HTBI primers preceded a second-round multiplex PCR. TCRdb reanalysed the multiplex PCR reads using MiXCR and keeps one entry per CDR3 protein. The repertoire consists of around 1.1 million distinct CDR3 sequences, with about 35% occurring once and the leading ten covering approximately 10%. The sequencing sample was made of peripheral blood or thyroid tissue (not recorded which). These TCRs come from an adult man with Graves' hyperthyroidism.

This clonotype was seen more than once but under ten times. The chain combines TRBV25-1 with TRBJ2-7; D tentatively reads TRBD1 or TRBD2 (5 bases each). Germline CDR1 reads MGHDK; CDR2 reads SYGVNS. The CDR3 totals 16 residues. V was pared by 6 bases and J by 5 bases, with 23 bases between. The CDR3 here is CASSQGWDPRSDEQYF. CDR3 coding DNA: TGTGCCAGCAGCCAAGGCTGGGACCCTCGTTCCGACGAGCAGTACTTC.

This clonotype came up many times. V usage is TRBV12-3 or TRBV12-4 and J usage is TRBJ1-6; D might be TRBD1 (5 bases). CDR3 length: 13 residues. Trimming took 6 bases from V and 8 from J, leaving 11 bases between them. The CDR3 here is CASSHRGDSPLHF. CDR3 DNA: TGTGCCAGCAGCCATCGGGGGGATTCACCCCTCCACTTT.

Notes on this clonotype: A much larger clone lies a single base off, so this may be a read error. The CDR3 does not close with the conserved phenylalanine or tryptophan, likely indicating a read error. The gene calls are TRBV7-6 and TRBJ2-7, with D maybe TRBD1 (6 bases). V was clipped by 0 bases and J by 5 bases, with 8 bases between them. The CDR3 consists of 13 residues. Germline V gene data show CDR1 as SGHVS and CDR2 as FNYEAQ. The CDR3 spells CASSLAGADEQYL. DNA of the CDR3: TGTGCCAGCAGCTTAGCGGGGGCGGACGAGCAGTACCTC.

This clonotype occurred a few times. The V call is TRBV29-1, the J call TRBJ1-3; D may be TRBD1 (5 bases). In germline, CDR1 is SQVTM, CDR2 ANQGSEA. V was clipped by 2 bases and J by 7 bases, with 12 bases between them. The CDR3 totals 13 residues. CDR3 loop: CSVERDPRNTIYF. CDR3 DNA sequence: TGCAGCGTTGAACGGGACCCGCGGAACACCATATATTTT.

This clonotype has at least ten counts. This chain connects TRBV5-4 to TRBJ1-6, with a possible D match to TRBD1 (5 bases). The V and J ends lost 3 bases and 7 bases respectively, with 14 bases between them. This CDR3 contains 15 residues. The germline V gene has CDR1 SGHNT and CDR2 YYREEE (reference sequence). The CDR3 spells CASSSEGRQNSPLHF. As DNA, the CDR3 is TGTGCCAGCAGCTCGGAGGGACGGCAAAATTCACCCCTCCACTTT.

The J gene is TRBJ1-1, the V gene TRBV29-1, with TRBD1 matching over 7 bases. The CDR3 has 15 residues. Per the germline V gene, CDR1 is SQVTM and CDR2 is ANQGSEA. J gave up 5 bases and V 1 base, and 10 bases lay outside the gene matches. The CDR3 bases are TGCAGCGTTGAAGGCCCAGGGGGGACTGGAACTGAAGCTTTCTTT. It codes for CSVEGPGGTGTEAFF.

The chain joins TRBV5-1 to TRBJ2-7; 10 bases align to TRBD2. CDR3 size: 14 residues. The V gene's germline CDR1 is SGHRS and CDR2 YFSETQ. After removal of 2 bases from V and 5 bases from J, the junction contained 4 bases not matched to a gene. The CDR3 DNA sequence: TGCGCCAGCAGCTTTTCTAGCGGGAGTCACGAGCAGTACTTC. Amino acids: CASSFSSGSHEQYF.

This clonotype has at least ten counts. The chain joins TRBV24-1 to TRBJ1-5, with a tentative D call TRBD1 (5 bases). With 4 bases removed from V and 4 bases from J, the gap between germline ends came to 7 bases. Per germline, CDR1 KGHDR and CDR2 SFDVKD. The CDR3 contains 13 residues. CDR3 nucleotide sequence: TGTGCCACCAGTGAACAGGTGAATCAGCCCCAGCATTTT. Translated: CATSEQVNQPQHF.

This clonotype was recorded many times. The J gene is TRBJ2-2, the V gene TRBV7-9, with D perhaps matching TRBD1 (6 bases). The germline V gene encodes CDR1 SEHNR and CDR2 FQNEAQ (reference sequence). V lost 1 base, J lost 1 base, and 7 bases lay in between. The CDR3 has 15 amino acids. The CDR3 DNA is TGTGCCAGCAGCTTAGACAGGGTGAACACCGGGGAGCTGTTTTTT. It is translated as CASSLDRVNTGELFF.

This chain links TRBV20-1 with TRBJ1-2; no clear D gene. The CDR3 is 14 residues long. Trimming pared 1 base from V and 7 bases from J, leaving 16 bases between. CDR1 and CDR2 (germline): DFQATT, SNEGSKA (reference sequence). CDR3 loop: CSARAPQGRSGYTF. The CDR3 coding sequence is TGCAGTGCTAGAGCTCCCCAAGGACGGAGTGGCTACACCTTC.

In this sample, this clonotype turned up many times. At one of its ends the junction is not consistent with the germline gene, which may arise from a read error. The rearrangement links TRBV5-1 to TRBJ1-5; D is possibly TRBD1 (6 bases). Germline V gene data show CDR1 as SGHRS and CDR2 as YFSETQ. The CDR3 extends over 15 amino acids. The CDR3 coding sequence is TGCGCCAGCAGCTTGGAGGGGGGAAGCAGTCAGCCCCAGCATTTT. It specifies CASSLEGGSSQPQHF.

Many counts were recorded for this clonotype. The V and J genes are TRBV25-1 and TRBJ1-3; 9 positions match TRBD1. Germline CDR1 MGHDK, CDR2 SYGVNS. This CDR3 has 14 amino acids. The ends lost 3 bases at V and 4 bases at J; junction bases unmatched: 1. This CDR3 is CASSDDRGGNTIYF. The DNA of the CDR3 is TGTGCCAGCAGTGACGACAGGGGGGGAAACACCATATATTTT.

As for this clonotype: This could be a read error, since a much larger clone is one nucleotide away. The V and J genes are TRBV5-1 and TRBJ2-5; D not certain. Germline-derived CDR1 and CDR2 are SGHRS and YFSETQ. V was pared by 1 base and J by 2 bases, with 12 bases between. This CDR3 has 15 residues. CDR3 DNA: TGCGCCAGCAGCTTGAGTATTGGACCTCAAGAGACCCAGTACTTC. Its protein is CASSLSIGPQETQYF.

The J gene is TRBJ2-5, the V gene TRBV7-6, with D perhaps assigned TRBD1 or TRBD2 (5 bases each). Germline CDR1 and CDR2: SGHVS and FNYEAQ. The CDR3 runs 13 residues. The V gene lost 4 bases and the J gene lost 5 bases, with 11 bases spanning the gap. CDR3 residues: CASSSIGAETQYF. The CDR3 DNA follows: TGTGCCAGCAGCTCAATCGGGGCCGAGACCCAGTACTTC.

With respect to this clonotype: A much larger clone differs by one base, so this may be a read error. The chain has TRBV5-4 and TRBJ1-4; TRBD1 might be the D (5 bases). The CDR3 spans 13 residues. CDR1 and CDR2 (germline): SGHNT, YYREEE (reference sequence). In DNA form, the CDR3 reads TGTGTCAGCGGGGGACCCCTTAATGAAAAACTGTTTTTT. Its translation: CVSGGPLNEKLFF.

This clonotype was observed at least ten times. The rearrangement joins TRBV14 to TRBJ2-2, with D perhaps matching TRBD2 (6 bases). CDR3 length equals 16 residues. In germline, CDR1 is SGHDN, CDR2 FVKESK. V was clipped by 0 bases and J by 1 base, with 9 bases between them. In DNA, the CDR3 is TGTGCCAGCAGCCAAGAGGGGAGGAGGAACACCGGGGAGCTGTTTTTT. Its protein is CASSQEGRRNTGELFF.

This clonotype showed up many times. The chain recombines TRBV7-9 with TRBJ1-1; possibly TRBD1 for D (6 bases). CDR3 length: 13 residues. The ends were cut back, 3 bases at V and 6 bases at J, with 11 bases in the middle. The germline V gene has CDR1 SEHNR and CDR2 FQNEAQ (reference sequence). CDR3 region: CASSLKGGAEAFF. Written as DNA, the CDR3 is TGTGCCAGCAGCTTGAAGGGGGGAGCTGAAGCTTTCTTT.

The sample holds many counts of this clonotype. The V call is TRBV11-2, the J call TRBJ2-7; weak D call: TRBD1 (5 bases). CDR1 and CDR2 (germline): SGHAT, FQNNGV. V was cut by 5 bases and J by 7 bases, with 15 bases left in between. This CDR3 is built from 13 residues. The CDR3, as DNA: TGTGCCAGCAGCAAAGGACAAGCGCAAGAGCAGTACTTC. It specifies CASSKGQAQEQYF.

As regards this clonotype: This clone may be a read error of a much larger clone one base away. The chain links TRBV6-1 to TRBJ1-6, with 10 bases matching TRBD1. The length of the CDR3 is 14 residues. Germline CDR1 MNHNS, CDR2 SASEGT. DNA of the CDR3: TGTGCCGGCAGTTACGGGACAGGGGAATCACCCCTCCACTTT. This gives the protein CAGSYGTGESPLHF.

This clonotype was observed many times. The rearrangement uses TRBV9 and TRBJ2-7; 8 positions match TRBD2. V was clipped by 4 bases and J by 3 bases; unmatched bases: 9. Germline values: CDR1 SGDLS, CDR2 YYNGEE. This CDR3 is built from 15 residues. The CDR3 protein is CASSTSSGTIYEQYF. DNA of the CDR3: TGTGCCAGCAGCACTAGTAGCGGGACCATCTACGAGCAGTACTTC.